The clone carrying this T cell receptor (beta chain) came up many times. The antigen remains unidentified. PCR was performed a second time for 7 to 11 cycles using a sample-barcoded 5' primer and a J-beta primer mix. Each CDR3 protein gets one entry after TCRdb re-called the 5' RACE reads with MiXCR. The sample lists about 290,000 distinct CDR3 sequences; 25% to 30% were seen once. This specimen belongs to a study of blood T cells in healthy people across ages. Study observations and caveats: More naive CD4+ cells and higher diversity were found in long-lived than in aged donors.

The CDR3 extends over 14 amino acids. CDR1 is MNHEY, CDR2 SMNVEV, per germline (reference sequence). The V segment lost 9 bases and the J segment 3 bases; nucleotides outside the gene matches: 9. The specimen sequenced was blood. The chain links TRBV27 to TRBJ2-7; 9 bases match TRBD1. The receptor was derived from a woman in her 70s in good health. The CDR3 sequence is CASSRTGDSYEQYF. The CDR3 nucleotides read TGTGCCAGTTCTCGGACAGGGGATAGCTACGAGCAGTACTTC.